The rows below give T cell receptor beta chains drawn from one sample of a study of T cell changes during pregnancy in multiple sclerosis. Sequencing was performed with immunoSEQ multiplex PCR; in TCRdb, only in-frame clones are kept and a portion is missing. The sample lists tens of thousands of clones; around 92% were seen once. Specimen: peripheral blood, collected after pregnancy. The receptors were sampled from a female donor with multiple sclerosis, enrolled in a pregnancy study. Both conserved end residues are part of each CDR3. Only some rows state a clone size, as once, few, many or a class for expanded clones.

j_gene,v_gene,abundance,CDR3aa
TRBJ2-6,TRBV5-4,.,CASTVLSGANVLTF
TRBJ1-1,TRBV11-2,.,CASSFERTGWTEAFF
TRBJ1-3,TRBV29-1,once,CSGGQGNTIYF
TRBJ1-2,TRBV2,.,CASSETVYGYTF
TRBJ1-1,TRBV19,.,CASSIFGGTATSEAFF
TRBJ1-1,TRBV19,.,CASSIVAGKSEAFF
TRBJ1-1,TRBV5-8,.,CARSDSMNTEAFF
TRBJ2-2,TRBV29-1,.,CSVATSGAHTGELFF
TRBJ1-1,TRBV7-3,once,CASSLPPGQAFF
TRBJ2-3,TRBV7-3,.,CASSLNPGTSPDTQYF
TRBJ2-7,TRBV30,once,CAWSARGRWSYEQYF
TRBJ2-1,TRBV7-7,.,CASSLVLGPPHEQFF
TRBJ1-2,TRBV7-2,once,CASNRGSSDYGYTF
TRBJ1-1,TRBV4-3,.,CASSQTGNTEAFF
TRBJ1-1,TRBV12-5,.,CASGMDGTSEAFF
TRBJ1-2,TRBV2,.,CASSEANRGLYGYTF
TRBJ1-1,TRBV19,few,CASSIQGALGTEAFF
TRBJ1-5,TRBV10-3,.,CAIRQETNQPQHF
TRBJ1-2,TRBV6-6,.,CASSDMDRGGYGYTF
TRBJ1-2,TRBV1,.,CTSSPSPAGKNGYTF
TRBJ1-4,TRBV19,.,CASSMGTAVEKLFF
TRBJ2-3,TRBV2,.,CASSEDGTATDTQYF
TRBJ2-1,TRBV7-2,.,CASSLRLGGIEQFF
TRBJ1-2,TRBV7-2,once,CASSLESGGVGRGYTF